These T cell receptor beta chains were read from a single sample in a study of blood T cell repertoires in COVID-19. Profiled with immunoSEQ multiplex PCR; TCRdb holds only in-frame clones, not every one. The profile shows a few hundred thousand clones, roughly 85% of them singletons. Sequenced: peripheral blood. The source is a woman in her late teens or twenties with acute or convalescent COVID-19. Each CDR3 is given with its conserved first and last residue. The order of the fields is V gene, J gene, D gene, CDR3 protein. The D gene is left open where the match is weak.

V gene: TRBV12-5
J gene: TRBJ2-1
D gene: .
CDR3 protein: CASGLDASEQFF

V gene: TRBV3-1/TRBV3-2
J gene: TRBJ1-4
D gene: TRBD1
CDR3 protein: CASSQMTGGDEKLFF

V gene: TRBV27
J gene: TRBJ1-5
D gene: .
CDR3 protein: CASSLRGYSNQPQHF

V gene: TRBV5-1
J gene: TRBJ2-7
D gene: .
CDR3 protein: CASSLAPAGGYEQYF

V gene: TRBV10-3
J gene: TRBJ2-7
D gene: TRBD1
CDR3 protein: CAISESRGGTGYEQYF

V gene: TRBV18
J gene: TRBJ1-1
D gene: TRBD1
CDR3 protein: CASSPYTGTGSTGEAFF

V gene: TRBV7-2
J gene: TRBJ2-3
D gene: TRBD2
CDR3 protein: CASSLGLAGDSDTQYF

V gene: TRBV7-3
J gene: TRBJ1-1
D gene: .
CDR3 protein: CASSQGHGGLNTEAFF

V gene: TRBV10-3
J gene: TRBJ2-7
D gene: .
CDR3 protein: CAISDLRSLSGHYEQYF

V gene: TRBV21-1
J gene: TRBJ1-1
D gene: .
CDR3 protein: CASRRDLTKSPAFF

V gene: TRBV6-2/TRBV6-3
J gene: TRBJ2-7
D gene: .
CDR3 protein: CASSSPRTATYEQYF

V gene: TRBV6-1
J gene: TRBJ2-7
D gene: .
CDR3 protein: CASSEGVPQTNYEQYF

V gene: TRBV10-3
J gene: TRBJ1-2
D gene: .
CDR3 protein: CAISAQGYGYTF

V gene: TRBV7-9
J gene: TRBJ1-2
D gene: .
CDR3 protein: CASSPQGRGYTF

V gene: TRBV5-4
J gene: TRBJ2-5
D gene: TRBD1
CDR3 protein: CASSLSSTGGQETQYF

V gene: TRBV7-9
J gene: TRBJ2-7
D gene: .
CDR3 protein: CASSPPSGTYEQYF

V gene: TRBV27
J gene: TRBJ2-2
D gene: TRBD1
CDR3 protein: CASSRPGTGVAGELFF

V gene: TRBV10-3
J gene: TRBJ2-7
D gene: TRBD2
CDR3 protein: CAIGASGTNYEQYF

V gene: TRBV11-2
J gene: TRBJ1-3
D gene: .
CDR3 protein: CASSLDGGGNTIYF

V gene: TRBV7-6
J gene: TRBJ1-1
D gene: TRBD1
CDR3 protein: CASSQGQGMNTEAFF

V gene: TRBV9
J gene: TRBJ1-2
D gene: .
CDR3 protein: CASSQVEHGGGYTF

V gene: TRBV28
J gene: TRBJ1-2
D gene: TRBD1
CDR3 protein: CAIRRGQGNGYTF

V gene: TRBV30
J gene: TRBJ1-2
D gene: TRBD1
CDR3 protein: CAWRPPWDRGYGYTF

V gene: TRBV18
J gene: TRBJ1-1
D gene: .
CDR3 protein: CASSPRQGGLNTEAFF

V gene: TRBV4-2
J gene: TRBJ2-3
D gene: TRBD2
CDR3 protein: CASTPRLAGRTDTQYF

V gene: TRBV4-3
J gene: TRBJ1-6
D gene: .
CDR3 protein: CASSQAGHINSPLHF

V gene: TRBV5-5
J gene: TRBJ2-3
D gene: TRBD2
CDR3 protein: CASSGLADASTDTQYF

V gene: TRBV11-3
J gene: TRBJ2-3
D gene: .
CDR3 protein: CASSQRGSSTDTQYF

V gene: TRBV30
J gene: TRBJ2-4
D gene: .
CDR3 protein: CAWDAALAKNIQYF

V gene: TRBV19
J gene: TRBJ2-7
D gene: .
CDR3 protein: CASSMQVEGEQYF

V gene: TRBV25-1
J gene: TRBJ1-6
D gene: .
CDR3 protein: CASSGGFPLNSPLHF

V gene: TRBV10-3
J gene: TRBJ2-1
D gene: .
CDR3 protein: CAITADSALNNEQFF

V gene: TRBV11-2
J gene: TRBJ1-1
D gene: .
CDR3 protein: CASSLGLGGIAEAFF

V gene: TRBV4-3
J gene: TRBJ2-1
D gene: .
CDR3 protein: CASSQRQVWDEQFF

V gene: TRBV11-3
J gene: TRBJ2-3
D gene: TRBD2
CDR3 protein: CASSLEELAGEVDTQYF

V gene: TRBV7-3
J gene: TRBJ2-3
D gene: TRBD2
CDR3 protein: CASSPREGPETDTQYF

V gene: TRBV29-1
J gene: TRBJ2-7
D gene: .
CDR3 protein: CSVAGAQSYEQYF

V gene: TRBV10-3
J gene: TRBJ1-2
D gene: TRBD1
CDR3 protein: CAISDPRGRIYGYTF

V gene: TRBV7-2
J gene: TRBJ2-7
D gene: TRBD2
CDR3 protein: CASSLYLAGAHEQYF

V gene: TRBV4-3
J gene: TRBJ1-5
D gene: .
CDR3 protein: CASSQGYRDTRNQPQHF

V gene: TRBV18
J gene: TRBJ2-5
D gene: .
CDR3 protein: CASSPRSQETQYF

V gene: TRBV14
J gene: TRBJ2-7
D gene: TRBD2
CDR3 protein: CASSRLAGRGSEQYF

V gene: TRBV7-9
J gene: TRBJ2-7
D gene: .
CDR3 protein: CASSSQGGIYEQYF

V gene: TRBV15
J gene: TRBJ1-2
D gene: TRBD1
CDR3 protein: CATSRDAGTDYGYTF

V gene: TRBV5-1
J gene: TRBJ1-2
D gene: TRBD1
CDR3 protein: CASSLGQGPGGYTF

V gene: TRBV18
J gene: TRBJ1-5
D gene: .
CDR3 protein: CASSGQLSNQPQHF

V gene: TRBV30
J gene: TRBJ2-1
D gene: .
CDR3 protein: CAWTFWASEAYNEQFF

V gene: TRBV5-6
J gene: TRBJ2-7
D gene: TRBD2
CDR3 protein: CASSLVVAGGVSYEQYF

V gene: TRBV7-9
J gene: TRBJ2-7
D gene: .
CDR3 protein: CASSPRSGSYEQYF

V gene: TRBV19
J gene: TRBJ2-1
D gene: .
CDR3 protein: CASSIGLGYNEQFF

V gene: TRBV7-2
J gene: TRBJ2-2
D gene: TRBD2
CDR3 protein: CASSLRTSGKNTGELFF

V gene: TRBV7-9
J gene: TRBJ1-6
D gene: .
CDR3 protein: CASSLISGGSPLHF

V gene: TRBV11-3
J gene: TRBJ2-2
D gene: .
CDR3 protein: CASSLDRSGSNGELFF

V gene: TRBV28
J gene: TRBJ2-5
D gene: TRBD2
CDR3 protein: CASSRGLAGIIKETQYF

V gene: TRBV6-5
J gene: TRBJ1-2
D gene: TRBD1
CDR3 protein: CASSYLYGQGAGGYTF